Listed below are T cell receptor beta chains from one sample, sequenced in a study of blood T cells in healthy people across ages. TCRdb reprocessed the 5' RACE reads via MiXCR and lists one record per CDR3 protein. The sample has roughly 1.7 million distinct CDR3 sequences, roughly 30% seen once; the top ten hold over 9%. Sequenced sample: blood. Source of these receptors: a woman in her thirties in good health. Each CDR3 is given without its conserved first and last residue.

>TRBV5-1
ASSFLGQAYEQY
>TRBV20-1
SGLSRHSAYEQY
>TRBV7-8
ASSPTDGSYGYT
>TRBV10-3
AIRRDIGNTIY
>TRBV10-3
AISGTEPNEKLF
>TRBV20-1
SVQYRGLSDEQY
>TRBV6-2/TRBV6-3
ASTGLAIHNEQF
>TRBV30
AGSVRKGTGNTIY
>TRBV10-3
AISELGDSQH
>TRBV20-1
SASNRDRGQY